The 2 T cell receptor beta chains in this list originate from one sample, sequenced in a study of shared clonotypes between healthy human individuals. The data were produced by immunoSEQ multiplex PCR, yet TCRdb's version contains in-frame clones alone and is incomplete. The sample has roughly 1,100,000 clones, 65% to 75% seen once; the top ten hold over 1.3%. The specimen sequenced was memory CD4+ T cells sorted from blood. The subset was: CD45RA-negative fraction. These receptors came from a man in his late teens or twenties in good health.

The chain recombines TRBV7-6 with TRBJ2-1; tentative D call: TRBD2 (6 bases). From germline, CDR1 is SGHVS and CDR2 FNYEAQ. CDR3 length equals 14 residues. With 8 bases removed from V and 1 base from J, the gap between germline ends came to 12 bases. In nucleotides, the CDR3 is TGTGCCAGCTCAGGAGGGCTTTCCTACAATGAGCAGTTCTTC. Translated: CASSGGLSYNEQFF.

The genes are TRBV7-8 and TRBJ2-1; no clear D. V was cut by 5 bases and J by 12 bases, with 14 bases left in between. The CDR3 is made up of 12 amino acids. Germline V lookup: CDR1 SGHVS, CDR2 FQNEAQ. Here the CDR3 reads CASSQVAGGQFF. The CDR3 DNA sequence: TGTGCCAGCAGCCAAGTCGCAGGTGGGCAGTTCTTC.